The 8 T cell receptor beta chains reported below all come from one sample, sequenced in a study of cytomegalovirus exposure and HLA in healthy donors. The PCR used 60 Vbeta and 13 Jbeta primers. Here immunoSEQ multiplex PCR was the method, and the copy in TCRdb shows in-frame clones only, minus some. The sample lists 180,000 or so clones, 65% to 75% occurring once. Sample: PBMCs. Source of these receptors: a human donor in good health.

The chain carries TRBV6-6 and TRBJ1-2; D is undetermined. Trimming removed 10 bases at V and 5 bases at J, with 20 bases between. There are 14 residues in the CDR3. From germline, CDR1 is MNHNY and CDR2 SVGAGI (reference sequence). CDR3 coding DNA: TGTGCCATATTCACACCGGTGGGAGGGTATGGCTACACCTTC. Residues: CAIFTPVGGYGYTF.

This rearrangement joins TRBV27 to TRBJ2-7, with TRBD2 matching over 9 bases. This CDR3 comprises 15 residues. The germline V gene encodes CDR1 MNHEY and CDR2 SMNVEV (reference sequence). V lost 5 bases, J lost 3 bases, and 8 bases stayed unmatched. The CDR3 spells CASSHGTSIYYEQYF. CDR3 DNA: TGTGCCAGCAGTCATGGGACTAGCATTTACTACGAGCAGTACTTC.

Written as DNA, the CDR3 is TGTGCCAGCTCACCAGGACGGGGGAGCATTCAGTACTTC. As protein: CASSPGRGSIQYF. The rearrangement links TRBV18 to TRBJ2-4; D is perhaps TRBD2 (6 bases). Deletions cut 2 bases from V and 9 bases from J, with 11 bases between. Germline CDR1 KGHSH, CDR2 LQKENI. CDR3 size: 13 residues.

This clone has more than one count but fewer than ten. The chain links TRBV30 to TRBJ2-7; D might be TRBD2 (6 bases). This CDR3 has 14 amino acids. Trimming stripped 4 bases from V and 7 bases from J, with 20 bases between. Looked up from germline, CDR1 is GTSNPN and CDR2 is SVGIG (reference sequence). DNA for the CDR3: TGTGCCTGGACGTCTAGCGCGGTCCTAGGGGAGCAGTACTTC. Protein sequence: CAWTSSAVLGEQYF. The variable domain in full, with the rest retrieved from reference TRBV30 and TRBJ2-7, is SQTIHQWPATLVQPVGSPLSLECTVEGTSNPNLYWYRQAAGRGLQLLFYSVGIGQISSEVPQNLSASRPQDRQFILSSKKLLLSDSGFYLCAWTSSAVLGEQYFGPGTRLTVT.

The chain uses TRBV4-3 and TRBJ1-5; 7 bases line up with TRBD1. From germline, CDR1 is LGHNA and CDR2 YSLEER. The CDR3 sequence is 13 residues long. V trimming: 1 base; J trimming: 10 bases; junction bases outside the gene matches: 4. The chain's CDR3 is CASSQAPGGPQHF. CDR3 in DNA: TGCGCCAGCAGCCAAGCTCCAGGGGGACCCCAGCATTTT.

The V call is TRBV4-1, the J call TRBJ1-1, with 9 bases matching TRBD1. The CDR3 sequence is 15 residues long. With 3 bases clipped from V and 1 base from J, the junction kept 3 bases outside the gene matches. CDR1 and CDR2 from the germline V gene are MGHRA and YSYEKL. Here the CDR3 DNA reads TGCGCCAGCAGCCAGGAGGGACAGGGGAACACTGAAGCTTTCTTT. It codes for CASSQEGQGNTEAFF.

The chain has TRBV7-9 and TRBJ1-5; 8 nucleotides match TRBD1. CDR3 length: 14 residues. The V and J ends lost 6 bases and 4 bases, in that order; junction bases with no gene match: 5. Germline assignment: CDR1 SEHNR and CDR2 FQNEAQ (reference sequence). In DNA, the CDR3 is TGTGCCAGCAGTTCGACAGGGGCGAATCAGCCCCAGCATTTT. This translates into CASSSTGANQPQHF.

This clone showed up just once. The sample holds other DNA sequences that translate to the same CDR3. J is TRBJ2-3 and V is TRBV9; no clear D. The CDR3 covers 12 residues. Germline lookup yields CDR1 SGDLS and CDR2 YYNGEE. The V and J ends lost 5 bases and 0 bases respectively, with 4 bases between them. The CDR3 region is CASSLSTDTQYF. In DNA form, the CDR3 reads TGTGCCAGCAGTCTGAGCACAGATACGCAGTATTTT.